Here is one T cell receptor beta chain with its context. The antigen is unknown. This sample was included in a study of T cells after yellow fever vaccination. Study outcomes and limitations: Reappearance after the booster was observed for most primary-vaccination clones (roughly 97% CD4, roughly 88% CD8). Clonotypes appearing in both CD4 and CD8 compartments existed, and their share was small.

MiXCR, run by TCRdb on the 5' RACE reads, gives a single entry per CDR3 protein. The sample has hundreds of thousands of distinct CDR3 sequences, about 12% seen once. Germline V gives CDR1 SGHDN, CDR2 FVKESK. This CDR3 has 16 amino acids. The ends lost 1 base at V and 4 bases at J; junction bases unmatched: 5. This receptor was taken from a man in his thirties or forties who received the YFV17D yellow fever vaccine. This chain links TRBV14 with TRBJ2-5, with 11 positions matching TRBD2. The sequencing here drew on PBMCs, taken on the day of the yellow fever booster vaccination. CDR3 in amino acids: CASSQARLAGLETQYF. CDR3 in DNA: TGTGCCAGCAGCCAAGCCAGACTAGCGGGATTAGAGACCCAGTACTTC.